These 2 T cell receptor beta chains came from one sample sequenced in a study of breast tumors, draining lymph nodes, adjacent tissues. The lymph nodes were axillary draining lymph nodes from breast cancer patients. TCRdb ran MiXCR on the multiplex PCR reads and lists one entry per CDR3 protein. The data hold about 180,000 distinct CDR3 sequences, with about 30% observed a single time. The sequenced material came from axillary lymph node tissue. All receptors derive from a female donor with breast cancer. Some clones in this sample may be carry-over from other donors' samples.

This clonotype was observed many times. V usage is TRBV13 and J usage is TRBJ2-1; D uncertain. This CDR3 contains 14 residues. Germline lookup yields CDR1 PRHDT and CDR2 FYEKMQ (reference sequence). The V gene lost 7 bases and the J gene lost 5 bases, with 15 bases spanning the gap. The CDR3 DNA reads TGTGCCAGCACCCTACCCAGGACGGACAATGAGCAGTTCTTC. It translates to CASTLPRTDNEQFF.

The chain joins TRBV6-2 or TRBV6-3 to TRBJ1-2; D perhaps matches TRBD1 (6 bases). CDR3 length equals 12 residues. Trimming pared 4 bases from V and 6 bases from J, leaving 9 bases between. Germline CDR1 is MNHEY and CDR2 is SVGEGT. The CDR3 nucleotides are TGTGCCAGCAGTTGGGGGGGGCATGGCTACACCTTC. Translated: CASSWGGHGYTF.